The entry below gives a single TCR beta chain sequence along with its context. The antigen is unknown. This sample is drawn from a study of beta chain features in type 1 diabetes. Study-wide results and limits: All four CD4+ subsets from Type 1 diabetes patients carried moderately but significantly shorter TCRB CDR3s. The study notes PCR might favor shorter templates equally in patients and controls.

V lost 4 bases and J lost 0, with 11 bases in between. This CDR3 contains 15 residues. The V gene's germline CDR1 is SGHNT and CDR2 YYREEE (reference sequence). Expressed TCRB transcripts were sequenced, since all the RNA that had been isolated was reverse transcribed. The data were produced by immunoSEQ multiplex PCR, yet TCRdb's version contains in-frame clones alone and is incomplete. The table shows around 50,000 clones, with around 45% occurring only once. Sample: stem cell memory CD4+ T cells from blood. This sequence was found in a man under 40 with type 1 diabetes. The rearrangement joins TRBV5-4 to TRBJ2-1, with unresolved D. The CDR3 bases are TGTGCCAGCAGCCTCTCCCCGAGCTCCTACAATGAGCAGTTCTTC. Translating it yields CASSLSPSSYNEQFF.